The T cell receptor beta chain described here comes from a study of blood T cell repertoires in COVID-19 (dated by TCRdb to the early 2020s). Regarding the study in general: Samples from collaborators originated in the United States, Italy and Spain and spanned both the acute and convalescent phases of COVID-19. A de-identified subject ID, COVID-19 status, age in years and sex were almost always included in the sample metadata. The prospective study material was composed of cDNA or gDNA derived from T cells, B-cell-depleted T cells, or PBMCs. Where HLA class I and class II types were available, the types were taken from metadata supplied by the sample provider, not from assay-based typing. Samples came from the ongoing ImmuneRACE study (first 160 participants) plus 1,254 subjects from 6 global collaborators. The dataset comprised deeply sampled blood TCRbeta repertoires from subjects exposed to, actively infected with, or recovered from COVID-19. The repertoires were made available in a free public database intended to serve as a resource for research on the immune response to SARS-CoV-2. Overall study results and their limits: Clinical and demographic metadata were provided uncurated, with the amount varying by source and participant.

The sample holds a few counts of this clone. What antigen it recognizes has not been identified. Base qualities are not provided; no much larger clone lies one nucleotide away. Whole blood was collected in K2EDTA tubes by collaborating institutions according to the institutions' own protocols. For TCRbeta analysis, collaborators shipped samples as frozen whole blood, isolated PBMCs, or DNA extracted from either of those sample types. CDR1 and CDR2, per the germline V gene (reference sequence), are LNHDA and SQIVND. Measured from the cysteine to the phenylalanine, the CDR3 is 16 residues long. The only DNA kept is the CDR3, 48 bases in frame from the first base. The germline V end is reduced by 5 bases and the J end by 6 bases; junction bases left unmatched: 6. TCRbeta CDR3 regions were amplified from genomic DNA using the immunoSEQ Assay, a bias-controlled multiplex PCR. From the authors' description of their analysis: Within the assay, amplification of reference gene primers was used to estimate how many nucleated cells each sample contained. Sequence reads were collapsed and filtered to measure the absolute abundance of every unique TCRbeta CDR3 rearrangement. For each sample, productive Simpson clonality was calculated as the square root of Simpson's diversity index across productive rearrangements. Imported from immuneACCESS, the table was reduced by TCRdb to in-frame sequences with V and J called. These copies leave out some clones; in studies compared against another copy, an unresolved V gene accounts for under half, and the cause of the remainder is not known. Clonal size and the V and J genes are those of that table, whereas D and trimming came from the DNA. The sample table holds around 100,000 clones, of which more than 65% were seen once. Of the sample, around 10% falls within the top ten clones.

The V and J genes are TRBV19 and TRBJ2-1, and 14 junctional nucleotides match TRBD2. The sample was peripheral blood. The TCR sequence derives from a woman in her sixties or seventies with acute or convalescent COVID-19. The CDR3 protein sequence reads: CASSARTSGGFNEQFF. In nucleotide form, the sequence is TGTGCCAGTAGTGCTCGGACTAGCGGGGGGTTCAATGAGCAGTTCTTC.